Following are 15 T cell receptor beta chains from one sample sequenced in a study of vaccination and CD4 T cells after COVID-19. An Oncomine TCR Beta short-read assay was used to sequence the DNA from cultured CD4+ T cells. TCRdb fed the PCR reads into MiXCR, producing one record per CDR3 protein. In the table there are about 5,500 distinct CDR3 sequences, around two thirds of which are singletons. The sample's treatment: approximately 9-day PBMC culture with coronavirus spike peptide pools or control peptides (ViraFEST assay). No cognate antigen is known for these TCRs. Specimen: CD4+ T cells from blood, cultured in vitro. These TCRs come from a human donor who had recovered from COVID-19.

This rearrangement joins TRBV7-6 to TRBJ2-7; D uncertain. Germline loops: CDR1 SGHVS, CDR2 FNYEAQ. V lost 5 bases to trimming and J lost 3 bases, with 17 bases between them. CDR3 length: 15 amino acids. The CDR3 reads CASSLRGDGGYEQYF. The CDR3 DNA reads as TGTGCCAGCAGCCTACGAGGTGATGGCGGCTACGAGCAGTACTTC. The variable domain in full, with the rest retrieved from reference TRBV7-6 and TRBJ2-7, is GAGVSQSPRYKVTKRGQDVALRCDPISGHVSLYWYRQALGQGPEFLTYFNYEAQQDKSGLPNDRFSAERPEGSISTLTIQRTEQRDSAMYRCASSLRGDGGYEQYFGPGTRLTVT.

This clonotype was counted only a few times. The chain has TRBV7-2 and TRBJ2-5, with D unclear. This CDR3 is built from 13 residues. The germline CDR1 and CDR2 sequences are SGHTA and FQGNSA. The V end lost 5 bases, the J end lost 5 bases, and 12 bases lay between the germline ends. In DNA, the CDR3 is TGTGCCAGCAGCCTCCGGAGCCCGGAGACCCAGTACTTC. It is translated as CASSLRSPETQYF. Based on the CDR3 plus reference TRBV7-2 and TRBJ2-5, the full variable domain is GAGVSQSPSNKVTEKGKDVELRCDPISGHTALYWYRQSLGQGLEFLIYFQGNSAPDKSGLPSDRFSAERTGGSVSTLTIQRTQQEDSAVYLCASSLRSPETQYFGPGTRLLVL.

This chain links TRBV7-2 with TRBJ1-5, with D unclear. Germline V CDR1 and CDR2: SGHTA, FQGNSA. The V and J ends lost 1 base and 0 bases respectively, with 4 bases between them. The CDR3 runs 14 residues. CDR3 region: CASSLGASNQPQHF. The CDR3 DNA reads as TGTGCCAGCAGCTTAGGAGCTAGCAATCAGCCCCAGCATTTT.

This rearrangement joins TRBV15 to TRBJ1-5; 7 bases match TRBD1. V dropped 9 bases and J dropped 3; count of bases not matched to a gene: 8. Germline lookup yields CDR1 LNHNV and CDR2 YYDKDF (reference sequence). The CDR3 has 14 amino acids. CDR3 nucleotide sequence: TGTGCCACGGCTACAGGGGTCTCCAATCAGCCCCAGCATTTT. Amino acids: CATATGVSNQPQHF.

This clonotype appeared a few times. V and J are TRBV15 and TRBJ1-5; 7 nucleotides agree with TRBD1. The V gene's germline CDR1 is LNHNV and CDR2 YYDKDF (reference sequence). CDR3 length equals 13 residues. Germline trimming cut 6 bases from V and 4 bases from J; bases unmatched to any gene: 3. The CDR3 bases are TGTGCCACCAGAACAGGGGCAAATCAGCCCCAGCATTTT. Its protein is CATRTGANQPQHF.

This clonotype has more than one count but fewer than ten. The CDR3 reads CATSRDPTGSSYEQYF. CDR3 coding DNA: TGTGCCACCAGCAGAGATCCTACGGGATCCTCCTACGAGCAGTACTTC. V gene TRBV15 combines with J gene TRBJ2-7; weak D call: TRBD2 (5 bases). V was trimmed by 0 bases and J by 0 bases, leaving 12 bases between them. The CDR3 contains 16 residues. CDR1 is LNHNV and CDR2 is YYDKDF in the germline V gene (reference sequence).

This clonotype appeared a few times. The rearrangement joins TRBV20-1 to TRBJ2-5; 8 bases map to TRBD2. The germline gives CDR1 DFQATT, CDR2 SNEGSKA (reference sequence). CDR3 size: 12 residues. The CDR3 sequence is CSRGGRGETQYF. In DNA, the CDR3 is TGCTCCCGCGGGGGGAGAGGCGAGACCCAGTACTTC.

V gene TRBV11-2 combines with J gene TRBJ1-1; the match to TRBD1 covers 7 bases. Losses at the gene ends were 3 bases for V and 0 bases for J; bases not matched to a gene: 1. The length of the CDR3 is 14 residues. Germline values: CDR1 SGHAT, CDR2 FQNNGV. This chain's CDR3 is CASSLGQMNTEAFF. The CDR3 DNA is TGTGCCAGCAGCTTGGGACAGATGAACACTGAAGCTTTCTTT. Using reference TRBV11-2 and TRBJ1-1 for the parts outside the CDR3, the full variable domain is EAGVAQSPRYKIIEKRQSVAFWCNPISGHATLYWYQQILGQGPKLLIQFQNNGVVDDSQLPKDRFSAERLKGVDSTLKIQPAKLEDSAVYLCASSLGQMNTEAFFGQGTRLTVV.

The V and J genes are TRBV19 and TRBJ1-2, with 8 nucleotides matching TRBD1. Germline trimming cut 3 bases from V and 9 bases from J; bases unmatched to any gene: 12. Per germline, CDR1 LNHDA and CDR2 SQIVND (reference sequence). The CDR3 covers 15 residues. DNA for the CDR3: TGTGCCAGTAGTATTGCCCCGGGACAGGATTTAAGCTACACCTTC. It codes for CASSIAPGQDLSYTF.

In its sample, this clonotype is large. CDR3 nucleotide sequence: TGTGCCAGCAGCTTAGGGGGGCGGGGTAACCAAGAGACCCAGTACTTC. Translation gives CASSLGGRGNQETQYF. The chain employs TRBV11-3 and TRBJ2-5, with D possibly called TRBD1 or TRBD2 (6 bases each). Germline V gene data show CDR1 as SGHNT and CDR2 as YENEEA. The length of the CDR3 is 16 residues. V was trimmed by 1 base and J by 0 bases, leaving 12 bases between them.

The rearrangement joins TRBV11-2 to TRBJ1-2; 7 nucleotides agree with TRBD1. This CDR3 spans 16 amino acids. V shed 1 base, J shed 4 bases, and the junction held 9 bases outside the gene matches. Germline values: CDR1 SGHAT, CDR2 FQNNGV. Here the CDR3 reads CASSLVGDRALYGYTF. The CDR3 nucleotides are TGTGCCAGCAGCTTAGTAGGTGACAGGGCCCTCTATGGCTACACCTTC.

The chain is built from TRBV20-1 and TRBJ1-2; 11 bases fit TRBD1. Germline values: CDR1 DFQATT, CDR2 SNEGSKA (reference sequence). This CDR3 has 14 amino acids. The ends lost 3 bases at V and 6 bases at J; junction bases unmatched: 6. The DNA for the CDR3 is TGCAGTGCTAGGCAAGGACAGGGGGCAAATGGCTACACCTTC. This codes for CSARQGQGANGYTF.

The J gene is TRBJ2-2, the V gene TRBV7-8; 11 bases align to TRBD1. This CDR3 has 19 amino acids. Germline CDR1 SGHVS, CDR2 FQNEAQ. The V and J ends lost 6 bases and 5 bases, in that order; junction bases with no gene match: 17. CDR3 loop: CASSSDRGRLARRTGELFF. CDR3 DNA sequence: TGTGCCAGCAGTTCGGACAGGGGGCGACTAGCCAGGCGGACCGGGGAGCTGTTTTTT.

Comment on this clonotype: Germline and junction disagree at one end, which may indicate a read error. The chain uses TRBV7-8 and TRBJ1-4, with D tentatively TRBD1 (5 bases). There are 14 residues in the CDR3. Per the germline V gene, CDR1 is SGHVS and CDR2 is FQNEAQ. CDR3 sequence (DNA): TGTGCCAGCGGCTTAGCAGGGCACAATGAAAAACTGTTTTTT. This encodes CASGLAGHNEKLFF. Based on the CDR3 plus reference TRBV7-8 and TRBJ1-4, the full variable domain is GAGVSQSPRYKVAKRGQDVALRCDPISGHVSLFWYQQALGQGPEFLTYFQNEAQLDKSGLPSDRFFAERPEGSVSTLKIQRTQQEDSAVYLCASGLAGHNEKLFFGSGTQLSVL.

In its sample, this clonotype was seen a few times. The chain combines TRBV19 with TRBJ2-2, with 9 bases fitting TRBD2. The CDR3 loop spans 15 amino acids. J was trimmed by 5 bases and V by 3 bases; bases with no gene match: 4. CDR1 and CDR2 from the germline V gene are LNHDA and SQIVND (reference sequence). CDR3 in amino acids: CASSIGSGGTGELFF. The CDR3 DNA sequence: TGTGCCAGTAGTATCGGGAGCGGGGGGACCGGGGAGCTGTTTTTT.